This record covers a single T cell receptor (beta chain). The data belong to a study of T-cell memory formation after mild COVID-19. CDR3 length: 15 residues. The V end was cut by 4 bases, the J end by 5 bases, with 16 bases between. CDR1 SGHRS and CDR2 YFSETQ come from the germline V gene. TCRdb re-called the 5' RACE reads through MiXCR, storing one row per CDR3 protein. Counted here are about 610,000 distinct CDR3 sequences, 17% occurring once; the ten biggest clones make up roughly 8%. J is TRBJ2-4 and V is TRBV5-1, with a possible D match to TRBD2 (5 bases). The TCR was taken from an adult woman who had mild COVID-19 (a few samples of this study predate the infection). Cell type and time point are not known. Sequencing was performed on PBMCs or a T cell subset sorted from them (not recorded which). The CDR3 DNA is TGCGCCAGCAGCCCCGGACTGAACCCCGAAAACATTCAGTACTTC. Translated: CASSPGLNPENIQYF.